This T cell receptor (beta chain) was sequenced for a study of cytomegalovirus exposure and HLA in healthy donors. Sequencing used immunoSEQ multiplex PCR; TCRdb keeps in-frame clones, though not all of them. The sample holds some 150,000 clones, roughly 88% seen once. It was the approximately 110-subject validation cohort, separate from the 666-subject first cohort, to which the donors belonged. From germline, CDR1 is MNHEY and CDR2 SMNVEV (reference sequence). V was pared by 5 bases and J by 3 bases, with 14 bases between. CDR3 length: 15 amino acids. The study, taken as a whole, reports: According to reports, the classifier identified cytomegalovirus status with high specificity and sensitivity. According to the study, around 180 TCR beta chains were cytomegalovirus-associated.

On this clone: The antigen remains unidentified.

This TCR derives from a woman younger than 30 in good health and CMV-seropositive. This rearrangement joins TRBV27 to TRBJ2-1; the D gene is possibly TRBD2 (5 bases). The sequenced material came from PBMCs. The CDR3 sequence: CASSPYNGIYNEQFF. In nucleotides, the CDR3 is TGTGCCAGCAGTCCTTACAACGGGATCTACAATGAGCAGTTCTTC.